The sequence of this TCR beta chain was determined in a study of response to subunit inactivated influenza vaccine. Whole-study results and caveats: Each seasonal influenza vaccination, the authors suggested, recruits few new T cells.

TCRdb passed the RT-PCR reads through MiXCR, listing each CDR3 protein once. The repertoire holds 150,000 to 200,000 distinct CDR3 sequences, with under 13% as singletons. About this clonotype itself: Its antigen is undetermined.

Trimming cost V 0 bases and J 5 bases, with 9 bases left between them. This CDR3 has 14 amino acids. The germline CDR1 and CDR2 sequences are SGDLS and YYNGEE. This clonotype was sampled from a man aged 45-65 years who received an inactivated influenza vaccine. This specimen was non-naive T cells sorted from PBMCs, taken roughly 6 weeks after vaccination. The chain carries TRBV9 and TRBJ2-1; D is possibly TRBD1 (5 bases). The CDR3 reads CASSVAPTDNEQFF. Written as DNA, the CDR3 is TGTGCCAGCAGCGTAGCACCGACAGACAATGAGCAGTTCTTC.